Reported below is one T cell receptor (beta chain). Its specificity is unknown. The data stem from a study of PD-1 blockade in classical Hodgkin lymphoma. Points from the study as a whole: Newly diagnosed patients were said to have less baseline TCR diversity than healthy donors did. Prior to therapy, complete responders displayed diversity much like that of newly diagnosed patients. Diversity in CD4+ TCRs, unlike that measured in CD8+ TCRs, had risen significantly by C4D1.

Germline lookup yields CDR1 SGHRS and CDR2 YFSETQ. Losses at the gene ends were 4 bases for V and 4 bases for J; bases not matched to a gene: 9. The CDR3 is 16 residues long. Stated time point: cycle 4 day 1 (C4D1), after around six weeks of nivolumab. With no exception, relapse followed autologous stem cell transplantation in all patients, and brentuximab vedotin exposure varied. Complete response, partial response or progressive disease was recorded as best response. Assay: immunoSEQ multiplex PCR; the TCRdb copy retains only in-frame clones and omits some. The table lists some 96,000 clones, more than 85% of them singletons.

The source of this sequence is a human donor with classical Hodgkin lymphoma. V is TRBV5-1 and J is TRBJ1-1; the match to TRBD1 covers 11 bases. The source material was peripheral blood mononuclear cells (PBMCs), sampled before the fourth cycle of nivolumab. The CDR3 sequence is CASSRTGGASGTEAFF. CDR3 sequence (DNA): TGCGCCAGCAGCAGGACAGGGGGCGCATCTGGCACTGAAGCTTTCTTT.